This T cell receptor (beta chain) was sequenced in a study of early T cells in non-severe SARS-CoV-2 infection. The table lists this clonotype with many counts. TCRdb reprocessed the 5' RACE reads via MiXCR and lists one record per CDR3 protein. The table includes over 30,000 distinct CDR3 sequences, about 6.5% detected once. The sample comprised whole blood. This receptor was taken from an adult who was a healthcare worker with PCR-confirmed SARS-CoV-2 infection or an uninfected control (not recorded which).

Written as DNA, the CDR3 is TGTGCCAGCAGTAACCCTCCGACAGCCCTCTATGGCTACACCTTC. Protein: CASSNPPTALYGYTF. V and J are TRBV28 and TRBJ1-2, with D maybe TRBD1 (5 bases). The CDR3 totals 15 residues. The V end was cut by 5 bases, the J end by 4 bases, with 17 bases between. Germline V gene sequence: CDR1 MDHEN, CDR2 SYDVKM.